These 28 T cell receptor beta chains were all obtained from the same sample, sequenced in a study of shared clonotypes between healthy human individuals. Naive CD8 cells were CD45RO-negative, positively selected for CCR7, excluding terminally differentiated effector memory CD45RA+ cells. The data were produced by immunoSEQ multiplex PCR, yet TCRdb's version contains in-frame clones alone and is incomplete. The sample records around 2,000,000 clones, more than 85% being singletons. The sequenced sample was naive CD8+ T cells from PBMCs. The receptors come from a man younger than 35 in good health. Some clones in this sample may be carry-over from other donors' samples.

The chain uses TRBV19 and TRBJ1-5; TRBD1 matches at 8 bases. Germline V gene lookup returns CDR1 LNHDA and CDR2 SQIVND (reference sequence). The CDR3 has 18 residues. After removal of 1 base from V and 0 bases from J, the junction contained 8 bases not matched to a gene. The CDR3 loop is CASSIVAGGPYSNQPQHF. Written as DNA, the CDR3 is TGTGCCAGTAGTATAGTGGCAGGGGGCCCCTATAGCAATCAGCCCCAGCATTTT.

The chain is built from TRBV2 and TRBJ2-7; D gene unclear. Trimming shortened V by 6 bases and J by 4 bases, and 13 bases separated the two germline ends. This CDR3 region has 13 residues. The germline CDR1 and CDR2 sequences are SNHLY and FYNNEI. The DNA for the CDR3 is TGTGCCAGCAGAGGATGGTCAACGTACGAGCAGTACTTC. Residues: CASRGWSTYEQYF.

This sequence joins TRBV7-9 and TRBJ2-5; TRBD1 matches 7 bases. The length of the CDR3 is 17 residues. In germline, CDR1 is SEHNR, CDR2 FQNEAQ (reference sequence). V dropped 2 bases and J dropped 0; count of bases not matched to a gene: 9. CDR3 DNA sequence: TGTGCCAGCAGCTTACCTGGCAGGGGGATATACCAAGAGACCCAGTACTTC. It encodes CASSLPGRGIYQETQYF.

The chain joins TRBV7-9 to TRBJ2-6; D is unclear. V was shortened by 4 bases and J by 2 bases, with 12 bases between the two germline ends. Germline assignment: CDR1 SEHNR and CDR2 FQNEAQ (reference sequence). CDR3 length equals 16 residues. CDR3 nucleotide sequence: TGTGCCAGCAGCTATCCGTTCGGCGCTGGGGCCAACGTCCTGACTTTC. This sequence encodes CASSYPFGAGANVLTF. Using reference TRBV7-9 and TRBJ2-6 for the parts outside the CDR3, the full variable domain is DTGVSQNPRHKITKRGQNVTFRCDPISEHNRLYWYRQTLGQGPEFLTYFQNEAQLEKSRLLSDRFSAERPKGSFSTLEIQRTEQGDSAMYLCASSYPFGAGANVLTFGAGSRLTVL.

The rearrangement uses TRBV10-3 and TRBJ2-7; no clear D gene. The CDR3 loop spans 15 amino acids. Trimming shortened V by 3 bases and J by 2 bases, and 14 bases separated the two germline ends. Germline V CDR1 and CDR2: ENHRY, SYGVKD. This chain's CDR3 is CAISDLIGVAYEQYF. CDR3 nucleotide sequence: TGTGCCATCAGTGACCTCATTGGTGTGGCCTACGAGCAGTACTTC.

The V and J genes are TRBV6-6 and TRBJ2-4, with a tentative D call TRBD2 (5 bases). CDR3 length equals 16 residues. CDR1 is MNHNY and CDR2 is SVGAGI in the germline V gene (reference sequence). The ends were cut back, 2 bases at V and 2 bases at J, with 13 bases in the middle. CDR3 in amino acids: CASSYVLRDSKNIQYF. In DNA, the CDR3 is TGTGCCAGCAGTTACGTTCTCCGGGATTCCAAAAACATTCAGTACTTC.

The chain carries TRBV7-3 and TRBJ2-3; D is uncertain. The V gene lost 4 bases and the J gene lost 0 bases, with 5 bases spanning the gap. Germline CDR1 is SGHTA and CDR2 is FQGTGA. CDR3 length: 13 residues. CDR3 DNA: TGTGCCAGCAGCTCATTAAGCACAGATACGCAGTATTTT. It yields the protein CASSSLSTDTQYF.

Concerning this clone: Other DNA sequences of this sample code for an identical CDR3. The J gene is TRBJ1-5, the V gene TRBV10-3; D perhaps matches TRBD1 (6 bases). Trimming pared 3 bases from V and 2 bases from J, leaving 8 bases between. The CDR3 runs to 14 residues. In germline, CDR1 is ENHRY, CDR2 SYGVKD. The CDR3 reads CAISDRGGNQPQHF. The CDR3 bases are TGTGCCATCAGTGACAGGGGAGGCAATCAGCCCCAGCATTTT.

The genes are TRBV4-3 and TRBJ2-3; 9 nucleotides line up with TRBD2. The V and J ends lost 2 bases and 3 bases, in that order; junction bases with no gene match: 6. From germline, CDR1 is LGHNA and CDR2 YSLEER. The CDR3 is 16 amino acids. CDR3 protein: CASSQSLAGRTDTQYF. The DNA of the CDR3 is TGCGCCAGCAGCCAATCTCTAGCGGGGAGGACAGATACGCAGTATTTT.

The chain recombines TRBV5-6 with TRBJ1-2, with D perhaps TRBD1 (6 bases). The CDR3 spans 14 residues. V was trimmed by 0 bases and J by 8 bases, leaving 14 bases between them. CDR1 SGHDT and CDR2 YYEEEE come from the germline V gene. The CDR3 DNA is TGTGCCAGCAGCTTGGCCACAGGGATTTTGGGCTACACCTTC. It is translated as CASSLATGILGYTF. The full variable domain, completed using reference TRBV5-6 and TRBJ1-2, is DAGVTQSPTHLIKTRGQQVTLRCSPKSGHDTVSWYQQALGQGPQFIFQYYEEEERQRGNFPDRFSGHQFPNYSSELNVNALLLGDSALYLCASSLATGILGYTFGSGTRLTVV.

The chain carries TRBV6-5 and TRBJ2-3; possible D gene TRBD1, 5 bases. V lost 2 bases to trimming and J lost 0 bases, with 9 bases between them. Germline CDR1 is MNHEY and CDR2 is SVGAGI. CDR3 length: 15 residues. The DNA for the CDR3 is TGTGCCAGCAGTTACACGACAGCTAGCACAGATACGCAGTATTTT. Translating gives CASSYTTASTDTQYF.

The chain has TRBV9 and TRBJ2-3; D not certain. Trimming removed 1 base at V and 4 bases at J, with 10 bases between. The germline V gene has CDR1 SGDLS and CDR2 YYNGEE. CDR3 size: 14 residues. The CDR3 region has the DNA TGTGCCAGCAGCGTACAAAGAGGAGCAGATACGCAGTATTTT. It translates to CASSVQRGADTQYF.

The V and J genes are TRBV29-1 and TRBJ2-3; the match to TRBD2 covers 14 bases. Germline-derived CDR1 and CDR2 are SQVTM and ANQGSEA. The trim removed 7 bases at V and 5 bases at J, leaving 8 bases unmatched. This CDR3 region has 15 residues. CDR3 residues: CSARLTSGRVDTQYF. As DNA, the CDR3 is TGCAGCGCCCGCCTGACTAGCGGGAGGGTAGATACGCAGTATTTT.

Comment on this clone: This specimen includes other DNA sequences encoding the same CDR3. This chain joins TRBV27 and TRBJ2-7; 11 nucleotides match TRBD2. From germline, CDR1 is MNHEY and CDR2 SMNVEV (reference sequence). The junction had 1 base not matched to a gene; V was cut back by 3 bases and J by 0 bases. The CDR3 contains 15 residues. The DNA for the CDR3 is TGTGCCAGCAGTTTGGGACTAGCGGCCTCCTACGAGCAGTACTTC. Translated: CASSLGLAASYEQYF.

A few counts support this clone. The chain's CDR3 is CASSLAAGYTEAFF. The CDR3, as DNA: TGTGCCAGCAGCTTGGCGGCAGGGTACACTGAAGCTTTCTTT. V and J are TRBV11-2 and TRBJ1-1, with a possible D match to TRBD1 (5 bases). The length of the CDR3 is 14 residues. Deletions cut 3 bases from V and 3 bases from J, with 11 bases between. Germline CDR1 SGHAT, CDR2 FQNNGV.

The chain links TRBV9 to TRBJ1-1, with 7 nucleotides matching TRBD1. The CDR3 has 12 amino acids. With 7 bases clipped from V and 4 bases from J, the junction kept 4 bases outside the gene matches. CDR1 is SGDLS, CDR2 YYNGEE, per germline. For the CDR3, the DNA is TGTGCCAGCGGAACAGGGGCCACTGAAGCTTTCTTT. Translated: CASGTGATEAFF. Supplemented by reference TRBV9 and TRBJ1-1, the full variable domain reads DSGVTQTPKHLITATGQRVTLRCSPRSGDLSVYWYQQSLDQGLQFLIQYYNGEERAKGNILERFSAQQFPDLHSELNLSSLELGDSALYFCASGTGATEAFFGQGTRLTVV.

CDR3 in DNA: TGCGCCAGCAGCCAAGATTTAGACTTCTACAATGAGCAGTTCTTC. Amino acids: CASSQDLDFYNEQFF. The chain combines TRBV4-1 with TRBJ2-1, with D unclear. V dropped 0 bases and J dropped 3 bases, with 9 bases sitting between them. Germline loops: CDR1 MGHRA, CDR2 YSYEKL. This CDR3 has 15 amino acids.

This clone was seen more than once but under ten times. This sample also contains other DNA sequences that code for the same CDR3. The V gene is TRBV7-9, the J gene TRBJ2-7; D ambiguous. CDR3 length equals 12 residues. Germline-derived CDR1 and CDR2 are SEHNR and FQNEAQ (reference sequence). The V end lost 5 bases, the J end lost 4 bases, and 9 bases lay between the germline ends. This chain's CDR3 is CASSPTGYEQYF. CDR3 bases: TGTGCCAGCAGCCCGACCGGGTACGAGCAGTACTTC.

Turning to this clone: Other DNA sequences from this sample encode an identical CDR3 as well. This chain uses TRBV9 with TRBJ2-7, with D possibly being TRBD1 (5 bases). Germline V gene sequence: CDR1 SGDLS, CDR2 YYNGEE. The CDR3 spans 12 residues. The V end was cut by 2 bases, the J end by 5 bases, with 8 bases between. CDR3 in amino acids: CASSVGQNEQYF. CDR3 nucleotide sequence: TGTGCCAGCAGCGTCGGACAAAACGAGCAGTACTTC.

This chain uses TRBV11-2 with TRBJ2-7, with TRBD1 identical over 10 bases. The CDR3 consists of 16 residues. V lost 2 bases and J lost 1; bases outside the gene matches: 5. The germline CDR1 and CDR2 sequences are SGHAT and FQNNGV. CDR3 amino acids: CASSLLRTGGSYEQYF. In DNA, the CDR3 is TGTGCCAGCAGCTTACTTCGGACAGGGGGGTCCTACGAGCAGTACTTC.

The chain recombines TRBV19 with TRBJ1-5; 11 positions match TRBD1. The ends lost 2 bases at V and 5 bases at J; junction bases unmatched: 2. This CDR3 spans 15 amino acids. Germline CDR1 reads LNHDA; CDR2 reads SQIVND (reference sequence). As DNA, the CDR3 is TGTGCCAGTAGTATATGGGGACAGGGGGATCAGCCCCAGCATTTT. It is translated as CASSIWGQGDQPQHF.

The chain couples TRBV27 to TRBJ1-1; D call uncertain. The ends were cut back, 4 bases at V and 1 base at J, with 7 bases in the middle. Germline lookup yields CDR1 MNHEY and CDR2 SMNVEV (reference sequence). The CDR3 runs 13 residues. The CDR3 is CASSWARNTEAFF. CDR3 sequence (DNA): TGTGCCAGCAGTTGGGCCAGGAACACTGAAGCTTTCTTT.

The rearrangement links TRBV28 to TRBJ1-6; D unresolved. V was pared by 2 bases and J by 5 bases, with 7 bases between. The CDR3 extends over 14 amino acids. Germline V CDR1 and CDR2: MDHEN, SYDVKM. The DNA for the CDR3 is TGTGCCAGCAGTTTAGGTCAGAATAATTCACCCCTCCACTTT. Protein sequence: CASSLGQNNSPLHF.

V and J are TRBV4-1 and TRBJ1-1; D uncertain. This CDR3 has 15 amino acids. Germline V gene lookup returns CDR1 MGHRA and CDR2 YSYEKL. V lost 1 base to trimming and J lost 6 bases, with 15 bases between them. For the CDR3, the DNA is TGCGCCAGCAGCCAAGTCGGCTCAAACGGGGCTGAAGCTTTCTTT. Protein: CASSQVGSNGAEAFF.

This clone was observed a few times. The V call is TRBV27, the J call TRBJ1-5; D not certain. The CDR3 totals 15 residues. The V end lost 3 bases, the J end lost 7 bases, and 16 bases lay between the germline ends. Germline V lookup: CDR1 MNHEY, CDR2 SMNVEV (reference sequence). CDR3: CASSLVPTPYQPQHF. The CDR3 bases are TGTGCCAGCAGTTTGGTGCCTACTCCCTACCAGCCCCAGCATTTT.

The rearrangement joins TRBV19 to TRBJ2-1; D assignment may be TRBD1 or TRBD2 (6 bases each). V lost 1 base and J lost 3, with 10 bases in between. Per germline, CDR1 LNHDA and CDR2 SQIVND (reference sequence). The CDR3 consists of 15 residues. This CDR3 reads CASSIVGGNYNEQFF. The CDR3 DNA follows: TGTGCCAGTAGTATAGTAGGGGGGAACTACAATGAGCAGTTCTTC.

The rearrangement links TRBV9 to TRBJ2-1, with D perhaps TRBD1 or TRBD2 (6 bases each). This CDR3 has 16 residues. Trimming pared 2 bases from V and 7 bases from J, leaving 19 bases between. Germline values: CDR1 SGDLS, CDR2 YYNGEE. CDR3: CASSVPEGGAENEQFF. CDR3 nucleotides: TGTGCCAGCAGCGTCCCAGAGGGGGGAGCGGAGAATGAGCAGTTCTTC.

The rearrangement links TRBV7-9 to TRBJ1-4, with TRBD1 matching over 7 bases. Germline trimming cut 5 bases from V and 8 bases from J; bases unmatched to any gene: 11. From germline, CDR1 is SEHNR and CDR2 FQNEAQ (reference sequence). This CDR3 is 15 amino acids long. CDR3 region: CASSPPDRENEKLFF. CDR3 bases: TGTGCCAGCAGCCCCCCCGACAGGGAAAACGAAAAACTGTTTTTT. Supplemented by reference TRBV7-9 and TRBJ1-4, the full variable domain reads DTGVSQNPRHKITKRGQNVTFRCDPISEHNRLYWYRQTLGQGPEFLTYFQNEAQLEKSRLLSDRFSAERPKGSFSTLEIQRTEQGDSAMYLCASSPPDRENEKLFFGSGTQLSVL.